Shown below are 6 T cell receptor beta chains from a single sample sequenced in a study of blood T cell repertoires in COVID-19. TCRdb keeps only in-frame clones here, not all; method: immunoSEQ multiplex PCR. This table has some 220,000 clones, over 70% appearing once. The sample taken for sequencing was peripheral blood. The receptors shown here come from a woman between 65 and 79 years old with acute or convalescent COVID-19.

The CDR3 here is CASSRGGLSYNEQFF. The CDR3 DNA sequence: TGCGCCAGCAGCAGGGGGGGCCTCTCCTACAATGAGCAGTTCTTC. The chain links TRBV4-3 to TRBJ2-1; D is perhaps TRBD2 (7 bases). V was shortened by 5 bases and J by 0 bases, with 11 bases between the two germline ends. The CDR3 runs 15 residues. Per germline, CDR1 LGHNA and CDR2 YSLEER.

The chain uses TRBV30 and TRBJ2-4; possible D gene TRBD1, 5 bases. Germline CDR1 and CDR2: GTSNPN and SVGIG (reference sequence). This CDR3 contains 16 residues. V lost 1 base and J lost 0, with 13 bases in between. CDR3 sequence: CAWSAVDRLAKNIQYF. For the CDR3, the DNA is TGTGCCTGGAGTGCGGTAGACAGATTAGCCAAAAACATTCAGTACTTC.

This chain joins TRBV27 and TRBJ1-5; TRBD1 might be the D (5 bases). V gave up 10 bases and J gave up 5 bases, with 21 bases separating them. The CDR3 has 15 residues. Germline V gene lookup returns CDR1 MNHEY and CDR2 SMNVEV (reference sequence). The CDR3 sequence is CATHRQGLPDQPQHF. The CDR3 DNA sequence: TGTGCCACCCATCGGCAGGGTTTGCCAGATCAGCCCCAGCATTTT.

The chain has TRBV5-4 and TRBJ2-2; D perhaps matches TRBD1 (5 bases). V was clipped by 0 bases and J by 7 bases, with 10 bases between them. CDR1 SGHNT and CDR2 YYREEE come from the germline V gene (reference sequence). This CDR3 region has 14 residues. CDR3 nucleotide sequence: TGTGCCAGCAGCTTGGCCGGGCAGGGCGGGGAGCTGTTTTTT. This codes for CASSLAGQGGELFF.

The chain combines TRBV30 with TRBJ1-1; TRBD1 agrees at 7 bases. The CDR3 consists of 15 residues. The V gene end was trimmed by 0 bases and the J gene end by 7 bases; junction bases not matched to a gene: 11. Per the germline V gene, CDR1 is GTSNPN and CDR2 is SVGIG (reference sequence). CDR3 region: CAWSVATGSYGEAFF. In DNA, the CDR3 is TGTGCCTGGAGTGTCGCGACAGGGTCGTACGGTGAAGCTTTCTTT. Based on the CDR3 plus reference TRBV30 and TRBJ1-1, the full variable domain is SQTIHQWPATLVQPVGSPLSLECTVEGTSNPNLYWYRQAAGRGLQLLFYSVGIGQISSEVPQNLSASRPQDRQFILSSKKLLLSDSGFYLCAWSVATGSYGEAFFGQGTRLTVV.

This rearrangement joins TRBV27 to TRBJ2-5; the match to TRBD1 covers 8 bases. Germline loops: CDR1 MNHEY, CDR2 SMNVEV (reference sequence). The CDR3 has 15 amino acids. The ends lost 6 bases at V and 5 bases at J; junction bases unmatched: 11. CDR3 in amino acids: CASRTGAEGYETQYF. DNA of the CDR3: TGTGCCAGCAGGACAGGGGCGGAAGGGTACGAGACCCAGTACTTC.